This T cell receptor (beta chain) derives from a study of T cells in Graves' hyperthyroidism and ophthalmopathy. Study-wide results and limits: The model's output predicted ophthalmopathy at a median of 6.5 months prior to onset. A model using 13 V-J features told ophthalmopathy apart from stable hyperthyroidism.

Amplified regions were TCR beta CDR3 sequences from RNA transcripts. HTBI primers drove first-round RT-PCR of the TCR CDR3. TCRdb reprocessed the multiplex PCR reads via MiXCR and lists one record per CDR3 protein. The sample lists 600,000 or so distinct CDR3 sequences; under 20% were seen once. The sample holds many counts of this clonotype. Its antigen is not identified. Across 18 months, stable Graves' hyperthyroidism was marked by no progression to ophthalmopathy. Diagnoses rested on clinical symptoms, serum thyroxine and TRAb, thyroid ultrasound and orbital computed tomography. From germline, CDR1 is DFQATT and CDR2 SNEGSKA (reference sequence). V lost 2 bases to trimming and J lost 0 bases; unmatched junction nucleotides: 3. The CDR3 is 14 amino acids.

The chain recombines TRBV20-1 with TRBJ2-7, with 8 bases aligning to TRBD2. Material for sequencing was blood. The sequence was obtained from a woman aged 25-40 years with Graves' hyperthyroidism. The CDR3 here is CSARFSGNSYEQYF. CDR3 nucleotide sequence: TGCAGTGCTAGATTTAGCGGGAACTCCTACGAGCAGTACTTC.